The subject of this entry is one TCR beta chain. Its antigen is as yet unknown. This record comes from a study of cytomegalovirus exposure and HLA in healthy donors. Deletions cut 3 bases from V and 2 bases from J, with 13 bases between. This CDR3 region has 15 residues. Germline lookup yields CDR1 LNHDA and CDR2 SQIVND (reference sequence). General study results and limits: While the bulk of TCR sequences proved rare, some public TCRs turned up in many donors. V- and J-gene trimming of TCR beta was linked (in a later analysis) to a missense DCLRE1C variant.

The PCR ran on 60 Vbeta and 13 Jbeta primers. The assay was immunoSEQ multiplex PCR, and TCRdb's table has in-frame clones only and misses some. The sample holds 150,000 or so clones, approximately 80% seen once. The V gene is TRBV19, the J gene TRBJ2-5; D is unresolved. Sequencing was carried out using PBMCs. The sequence came from a man in his forties or fifties in good health and CMV-seropositive. CDR3 region: CASSIPGRIQETQYF. CDR3 sequence (DNA): TGTGCCAGTAGTATCCCAGGCCGGATTCAAGAGACCCAGTACTTC. Looking up the rest from reference TRBV19 and TRBJ2-5 gives the full variable domain: DGGITQSPKYLFRKEGQNVTLSCEQNLNHDAMYWYRQDPGQGLRLIYYSQIVNDFQKGDIAEGYSVSREKKESFPLTVTSAQKNPTAFYLCASSIPGRIQETQYFGPGTRLLVL.